Below, 3 T cell receptor beta chains from the same sample are listed, as sequenced in a study of shared clonotypes between healthy human individuals. CD45RO-negative cells were positively selected for CCR7, leaving out terminally differentiated effector memory CD45RA+ cells. The repertoire was sequenced with immunoSEQ multiplex PCR; TCRdb's copy has only in-frame clones and lacks some. The data contain under 2,000,000 clones, around 96% of them singletons. Sequencing was performed on naive CD8+ T cells sorted from blood. The receptor set was obtained from a man aged 18 to 29 in good health.

This sequence joins TRBV10-1 and TRBJ2-1; D ambiguous. The CDR3 loop spans 13 amino acids. Trimming shortened V by 3 bases and J by 7 bases, and 10 bases separated the two germline ends. The germline V gene has CDR1 WNHNN and CDR2 SYGVQD (reference sequence). The CDR3 region is CASSDGLSNEQFF. The CDR3 DNA reads TGCGCCAGCAGTGACGGGCTATCTAATGAGCAGTTCTTC.

As concerns this clone: The sample has other DNA sequences that encode this CDR3 too. The chain links TRBV7-9 to TRBJ2-1; 12 bases fit TRBD1. The V gene's germline CDR1 is SEHNR and CDR2 FQNEAQ (reference sequence). J lost 4 bases, V lost 5 bases, and 3 bases had no gene match. CDR3 length: 15 amino acids. The CDR3 nucleotides are TGTGCCAGCAGCCTGGGACAGGGGGCTTACAATGAGCAGTTCTTC. It codes for CASSLGQGAYNEQFF.

The table lists this clone with a count of one. The chain joins TRBV9 to TRBJ2-7; D assignment may be TRBD1 or TRBD2 (5 bases each). The germline gives CDR1 SGDLS, CDR2 YYNGEE. This CDR3 comprises 13 residues. Trimming shortened V by 0 bases and J by 6 bases, and 10 bases separated the two germline ends. DNA for the CDR3: TGTGCCAGCAGCGTAGGGCTGGGGGTCGAGCAGTACTTC. Its protein is CASSVGLGVEQYF.